The 29 T cell receptor beta chains below all came from one sample that was sequenced in a study of T cell repertoires in cytomegalovirus infection. TCRdb reprocessed the reads with MiXCR, giving one entry per CDR3 protein. In the table there are around 630,000 distinct CDR3 sequences, roughly 24% of which are singletons. The sequenced sample consisted of CD8+ T cells from PBMCs. Every receptor here comes from a human donor in good health (CMV status not recorded). Some clones in this sample may be carry-over from other donors' samples.

The V and J genes are TRBV28 and TRBJ1-1; D might be TRBD1 (6 bases). Trimming shortened V by 5 bases and J by 0 bases, and 25 bases separated the two germline ends. CDR3 length equals 19 residues. Germline CDR1 is MDHEN and CDR2 is SYDVKM. The CDR3 protein is CASSLRGLKVRTMNTEAFF. DNA for the CDR3: TGTGCCAGCAGTCTCAGGGGCCTTAAGGTCCGGACCATGAACACTGAAGCTTTCTTT.

This clonotype has a count of ten or more. The rearrangement joins TRBV7-3 to TRBJ2-3, with D hard to call. CDR1 and CDR2 from the germline V gene are SGHTA and FQGTGA. V was clipped by 4 bases and J by 3 bases, with 8 bases between them. The CDR3 consists of 13 residues. CDR3 DNA: TGTGCCAGCAGCTCGGAGCAAACAGATACGCAGTATTTT. Translating it yields CASSSEQTDTQYF.

This clonotype was recorded a few times. This chain links TRBV6-6 with TRBJ2-7; the D call may be TRBD1 or TRBD2 (5 bases each). Trimming left V 0 bases short and J 0 bases short, with 9 bases between. The CDR3 extends over 15 amino acids. Germline V gene sequence: CDR1 MNHNY, CDR2 SVGAGI (reference sequence). CDR3 amino acids: CASSYSNGASYEQYV. The CDR3 nucleotides are TGTGCCAGCAGTTACTCGAACGGGGCCTCCTACGAGCAGTACGTC.

V and J are TRBV11-2 and TRBJ1-3; 7 bases map to TRBD1. There are 15 residues in the CDR3. The V segment lost 5 bases and the J segment 0 bases; nucleotides outside the gene matches: 4. In germline, CDR1 is SGHAT, CDR2 FQNNGV. CDR3 residues: CASSRDSSSGNTIYF. The CDR3 DNA reads TGTGCCAGCAGCAGGGACAGCAGCTCTGGAAACACCATATATTTT.

This clonotype was counted between two and nine times. The J gene is TRBJ1-5, the V gene TRBV9; 8 bases map to TRBD1. V lost 3 bases and J lost 2; bases outside the gene matches: 4. The CDR3 length is 15 residues. Per germline, CDR1 SGDLS and CDR2 YYNGEE. The CDR3 DNA follows: TGTGCCAGCAGCGGACAGGGGAATGGCAATCAGCCCCAGCATTTT. Translation gives CASSGQGNGNQPQHF.

In this sample, this clonotype turned up many times. CDR3 sequence (DNA): TGTGCCAGCAGCCCATGGGGATTGGAGACCCAGTACTTC. It translates to CASSPWGLETQYF. V usage is TRBV7-9 and J usage is TRBJ2-5; no definite D call. CDR3 length: 13 amino acids. CDR1 is SEHNR, CDR2 FQNEAQ, per germline (reference sequence). Trimming took 5 bases from V and 5 from J, leaving 12 bases between them.

V is TRBV24-1 and J is TRBJ2-1, with unresolved D. V lost 5 bases and J lost 0, with 7 bases in between. Per germline, CDR1 KGHDR and CDR2 SFDVKD. This CDR3 comprises 14 residues. The CDR3: CATSASTSYNEQFF. The CDR3 coding sequence is TGTGCCACCAGTGCCTCTACCTCCTACAATGAGCAGTTCTTC.

This clonotype showed up many times. This chain links TRBV7-6 with TRBJ1-2; no clear D. Germline-derived CDR1 and CDR2 are SGHVS and FNYEAQ. The CDR3 totals 15 residues. Trimming took 3 bases from V and 4 from J, leaving 15 bases between them. The CDR3 here is CASSLQKSPTYGYTF. The CDR3 DNA is TGTGCCAGCAGCTTGCAGAAATCCCCCACCTATGGCTACACCTTC.

This clonotype was counted many times. The V and J genes are TRBV7-8 and TRBJ1-2; 7 bases align to TRBD1. The V segment lost 8 bases and the J segment 4 bases; nucleotides outside the gene matches: 4. Germline V gene sequence: CDR1 SGHVS, CDR2 FQNEAQ. The CDR3 covers 12 residues. As DNA, the CDR3 is TGTGCCAGCTACCAGGGGGTCTATGGCTACACCTTC. This gives the protein CASYQGVYGYTF.

Only a few counts were recorded for this clonotype. The chain is built from TRBV19 and TRBJ2-7, with 9 bases identical to TRBD1. With 7 bases clipped from V and 5 bases from J, the junction kept 9 bases outside the gene matches. Germline lookup yields CDR1 LNHDA and CDR2 SQIVND (reference sequence). CDR3 size: 14 residues. In DNA form, the CDR3 reads TGTGCCAGTATGCCGGGACAGGGAGAAAACGAGCAGTACTTC. As protein: CASMPGQGENEQYF. The variable domain in full, completed from reference TRBV19 and TRBJ2-7, reads DGGITQSPKYLFRKEGQNVTLSCEQNLNHDAMYWYRQDPGQGLRLIYYSQIVNDFQKGDIAEGYSVSREKKESFPLTVTSAQKNPTAFYLCASMPGQGENEQYFGPGTRLTVT.

This clonotype has more than one count but fewer than ten. The chain is built from TRBV10-1 and TRBJ1-1, with 9 bases matching TRBD1. Trimming cost V 7 bases and J 4 bases; bases outside gene matches: 7. Looked up from germline, CDR1 is WNHNN and CDR2 is SYGVQD (reference sequence). This CDR3 comprises 14 residues. CDR3 residues: CASTQGQGGTEAFF. CDR3 bases: TGCGCCAGCACCCAGGGACAGGGTGGCACTGAAGCTTTCTTT.

A note on this clonotype: Its ends do not fully match the called genes, so a read error is possible. The genes are TRBV7-9 and TRBJ2-5, with 7 bases identical to TRBD1. There are 14 residues in the CDR3. CDR1 and CDR2 (germline): SEHNR, FQNEAQ (reference sequence). CDR3 region: CVSSSTGIGETQYF. DNA of the CDR3: TGTGTCAGCAGCTCGACAGGGATTGGGGAGACCCAGTACTTC.

This clonotype was seen a single time. A clone one base away is much larger, so this may be a read error. The CDR3 reads CVSSFKRSYEQYV. As DNA, the CDR3 is TGTGTCAGCAGTTTTAAGCGGTCCTACGAGCAGTACGTC. The J gene is TRBJ2-7, the V gene TRBV28; tentative D call: TRBD2 (5 bases). The CDR3 has 13 residues. The germline CDR1 and CDR2 sequences are MDHEN and SYDVKM.

There are many counts of this clonotype. The gene calls are TRBV4-2 and TRBJ1-2, with 9 bases lining up with TRBD1. The ends lost 3 bases at V and 6 bases at J; junction bases unmatched: 11. In germline, CDR1 is LGHNA, CDR2 YNFKEQ. CDR3 length: 16 amino acids. The CDR3 is CASSHLPGQGTDGYTF. For the CDR3, the DNA is TGTGCCAGCAGCCACCTCCCGGGACAGGGAACCGATGGCTACACCTTC.

This clonotype was recorded at least ten times. This chain connects TRBV7-6 to TRBJ1-6; tentative D call: TRBD1 (5 bases). Looked up from germline, CDR1 is SGHVS and CDR2 is FNYEAQ. The ends were cut back, 5 bases at V and 6 bases at J, with 14 bases in the middle. The CDR3 loop spans 15 amino acids. CDR3: CASSRQSPLNSPLHF. CDR3 sequence (DNA): TGTGCCAGCAGCAGACAGTCCCCCCTTAATTCACCCCTCCACTTT.

V and J are TRBV7-8 and TRBJ1-1, with D uncertain. Germline assignment: CDR1 SGHVS and CDR2 FQNEAQ. The CDR3 runs 12 residues. Deletions cut 1 base from V and 8 bases from J, with 8 bases between. The CDR3 nucleotides read TGTGCCAGCAGCTTAGATCGACAAGAAGCTTTCTTT. This sequence encodes CASSLDRQEAFF. Supplemented by reference TRBV7-8 and TRBJ1-1, the full variable domain reads GAGVSQSPRYKVAKRGQDVALRCDPISGHVSLFWYQQALGQGPEFLTYFQNEAQLDKSGLPSDRFFAERPEGSVSTLKIQRTQQEDSAVYLCASSLDRQEAFFGQGTRLTVV.

The chain recombines TRBV29-1 with TRBJ2-5; D is perhaps TRBD1 (8 bases). The CDR3 has 13 residues. The germline V gene has CDR1 SQVTM and CDR2 ANQGSEA. Trimming took 6 bases from V and 4 from J, leaving 15 bases between them. The CDR3, as DNA: TGCAGCGTCCTGACAGGGGAGGGAGAGACCCAGTACTTC. Translated, it gives CSVLTGEGETQYF. Using reference TRBV29-1 and TRBJ2-5 for the parts outside the CDR3, the full variable domain is SAVISQKPSRDICQRGTSLTIQCQVDSQVTMMFWYRQQPGQSLTLIATANQGSEATYESGFVIDKFPISRPNLTFSTLTVSNMSPEDSSIYLCSVLTGEGETQYFGPGTRLLVL.

Concerning this clonotype: The junction and the germline gene differ at one end; a read error may be behind it. The chain recombines TRBV7-4 with TRBJ2-7; D not resolved. The CDR3 spans 12 residues. Germline V gene data show CDR1 as SGHVT and CDR2 as SQSDAQ. The CDR3 here is CASSLIAYEQHF. CDR3 bases: TGTGCCAGCAGCTTAATCGCCTACGAGCAGCACTTC.

The chain links TRBV7-9 to TRBJ1-1, with unresolved D. The CDR3 is 12 amino acids. CDR1 is SEHNR, CDR2 FQNEAQ, per germline (reference sequence). Trimming took 6 bases from V and 7 from J, leaving 12 bases between them. This CDR3 reads CASSAPGSEAFF. Here the CDR3 DNA reads TGTGCCAGCAGTGCCCCCGGTAGTGAAGCTTTCTTT.

The chain couples TRBV20-1 to TRBJ2-7; unclear D gene. CDR1 and CDR2 from the germline V gene are DFQATT and SNEGSKA (reference sequence). The V gene lost 1 base and the J gene lost 0 bases, with 13 bases spanning the gap. CDR3 length: 15 amino acids. The CDR3 nucleotides are TGCAGTGCTAGAGTCCCGGGTCCTGACTCCTACGAGCAGTACGTC. Protein product: CSARVPGPDSYEQYV.

The rearrangement joins TRBV12-3 or TRBV12-4 to TRBJ2-7, with TRBD1 as a possible D gene (5 bases). CDR3 length: 14 amino acids. DNA of the CDR3: TGTGTCAGTAGTCCCCAGGGATGGACCCGCGAGCAGTACTTC. Translating gives CVSSPQGWTREQYF.

The chain couples TRBV12-3 or TRBV12-4 to TRBJ2-1; D is unresolved. The V end was cut by 4 bases, the J end by 5 bases, with 15 bases between. The CDR3 extends over 15 amino acids. CDR3 sequence: CASSSPWQRDNEQFF. The CDR3 nucleotides are TGTGCCAGCAGTTCACCGTGGCAGAGAGACAATGAGCAGTTCTTC.

The chain has TRBV6-6 and TRBJ1-4; the match to TRBD1 covers 7 bases. The CDR3 is 15 residues long. V trimming: 5 bases; J trimming: 9 bases; junction bases outside the gene matches: 12. Germline V gives CDR1 MNHNY, CDR2 SVGAGI (reference sequence). CDR3 nucleotide sequence: TGTGCCAGCAGTAATGACAGGGCGCCGACTAAAAAACTGTTTTTT. This gives the protein CASSNDRAPTKKLFF.

The V and J genes are TRBV20-1 and TRBJ2-5, with 9 bases fitting TRBD1. Germline V gives CDR1 DFQATT, CDR2 SNEGSKA (reference sequence). This CDR3 has 14 residues. V was pared by 4 bases and J by 5 bases, with 8 bases of the junction left unmatched. Here the CDR3 DNA reads TGCAGTGCTATCCAGCCGACAGGGGGGGAGACCCAGTACTTC. It translates to CSAIQPTGGETQYF.

This clonotype was counted only a few times. The rearrangement uses TRBV12-3 or TRBV12-4 and TRBJ2-3, with 9 nucleotides matching TRBD1. After removal of 9 bases from V and 3 bases from J, the junction contained 10 bases not matched to a gene. This CDR3 comprises 15 residues. The CDR3 region has the DNA TGTGCCAGTCGGGAGACAGGGGGAGAAACAGATACGCAGTATTTT. It translates to CASRETGGETDTQYF.

This clonotype was seen ten or more times. J is TRBJ2-1 and V is TRBV7-6; TRBD1 is a possible D gene (5 bases). This CDR3 has 13 residues. Germline V gives CDR1 SGHVS, CDR2 FNYEAQ. The germline V and J ends were trimmed by 7 bases and 5 bases, with 12 bases remaining between them. The CDR3, as DNA: TGTGCCAGCACTGTTTCCAGGGACAATGAGCAGTTCTTC. Amino acids: CASTVSRDNEQFF.

This clonotype was recorded a few times. The rearrangement links TRBV20-1 to TRBJ1-5, with D hard to call. CDR1 and CDR2 from the germline V gene are DFQATT and SNEGSKA (reference sequence). The CDR3 runs to 15 residues. Trimming pared 6 bases from V and 0 bases from J, leaving 15 bases between. CDR3 protein: CSAQTADYSNQPQHF. CDR3 DNA: TGCAGTGCCCAGACGGCAGATTATAGCAATCAGCCCCAGCATTTT.

At least ten counts were recorded for this clonotype. CDR3 residues: CASSYATGTDPNTEAFF. CDR3 DNA sequence: TGTGCCAGCAGTTACGCAACCGGGACAGACCCGAACACTGAAGCTTTCTTT. V usage is TRBV6-6 and J usage is TRBJ1-1; 7 nucleotides align to TRBD1. The CDR3 spans 17 residues. Germline lookup yields CDR1 MNHNY and CDR2 SVGAGI (reference sequence). Trimming took 2 bases from V and 1 from J; bases not matched to a gene: 10.

This clonotype was observed a few times. The V and J genes are TRBV5-1 and TRBJ2-5; 10 nucleotides line up with TRBD2. The V gene's germline CDR1 is SGHRS and CDR2 YFSETQ. This CDR3 contains 16 residues. The junction had 3 bases not matched to a gene; V was cut back by 0 bases and J by 1 base. CDR3 amino acids: CASSLGSGGFQETQYF. For the CDR3, the DNA is TGCGCCAGCAGCTTGGGTAGCGGGGGGTTCCAAGAGACCCAGTACTTC. The whole variable domain, filled in from reference TRBV5-1 and TRBJ2-5, reads KAGVTQTPRYLIKTRGQQVTLSCSPISGHRSVSWYQQTPGQGLQFLFEYFSETQRNKGNFPGRFSGRQFSNSRSEMNVSTLELGDSALYLCASSLGSGGFQETQYFGPGTRLLVL.